This TCR beta chain was obtained from a study of early stage breast cancer tumors. General study findings and limits: Most shared enriched TCRB sequences were commonly generated ones. Blood repertoires resembled normal breast more than tumor. Tumors had roughly 2.3-fold higher T cell density and higher clonality than adjacent normal breast tissue.

Trimming removed 1 base at V and 8 bases at J, with 14 bases between. Germline V gene data show CDR1 as MDHEN and CDR2 as SYDVKM. This CDR3 comprises 15 residues. This table comes from immunoSEQ multiplex PCR, and its TCRdb copy is limited to in-frame clones, with some not included. The sample comprises tens of thousands of clones, 84% of which are singletons, and roughly 9.9% rests with the top ten. In the case of this clone: Its antigen is not known.

The material sequenced was blood. The source is a person aged 45 to 59 with breast cancer. The chain uses TRBV28 and TRBJ1-4; D is possibly TRBD1 (6 bases). Written as DNA, the CDR3 is TGTGCCAGCAGTTTATCAGGGGCCGGGGAAGAAAAACTGTTTTTT. Residues: CASSLSGAGEEKLFF. Full variable domain (outside the CDR3, taken from reference TRBV28 and TRBJ1-4): DVKVTQSSRYLVKRTGEKVFLECVQDMDHENMFWYRQDPGLGLRLIYFSYDVKMKEKGDIPEGYSVSREKKERFSLILESASTNQTSMYLCASSLSGAGEEKLFFGSGTQLSVL.